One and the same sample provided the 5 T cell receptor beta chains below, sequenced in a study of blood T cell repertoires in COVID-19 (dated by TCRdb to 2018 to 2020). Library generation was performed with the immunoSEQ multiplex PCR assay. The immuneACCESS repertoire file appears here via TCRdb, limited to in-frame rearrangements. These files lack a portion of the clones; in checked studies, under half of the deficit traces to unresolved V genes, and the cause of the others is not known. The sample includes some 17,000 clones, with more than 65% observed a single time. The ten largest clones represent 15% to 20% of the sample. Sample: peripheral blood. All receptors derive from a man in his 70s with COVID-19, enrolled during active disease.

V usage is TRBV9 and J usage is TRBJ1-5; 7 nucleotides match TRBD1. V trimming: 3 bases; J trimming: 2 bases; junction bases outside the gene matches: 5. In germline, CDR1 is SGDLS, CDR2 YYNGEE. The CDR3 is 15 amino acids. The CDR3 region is CASSETGVGNQPQHF. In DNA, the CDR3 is TGTGCCAGCAGCGAAACAGGGGTTGGCAATCAGCCCCAGCATTTT.

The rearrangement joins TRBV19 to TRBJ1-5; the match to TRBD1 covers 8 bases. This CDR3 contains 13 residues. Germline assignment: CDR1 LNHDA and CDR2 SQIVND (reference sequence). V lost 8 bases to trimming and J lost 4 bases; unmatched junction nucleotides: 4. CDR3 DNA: TGTGCCAGTTTGGACAGGGCAAATCAGCCCCAGCATTTT. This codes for CASLDRANQPQHF. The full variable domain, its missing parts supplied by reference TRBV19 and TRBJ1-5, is DGGITQSPKYLFRKEGQNVTLSCEQNLNHDAMYWYRQDPGQGLRLIYYSQIVNDFQKGDIAEGYSVSREKKESFPLTVTSAQKNPTAFYLCASLDRANQPQHFGDGTRLSIL.

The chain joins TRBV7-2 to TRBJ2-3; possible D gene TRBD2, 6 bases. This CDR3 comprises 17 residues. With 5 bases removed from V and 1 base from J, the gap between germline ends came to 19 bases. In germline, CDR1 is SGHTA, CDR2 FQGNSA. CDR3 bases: TGTGCCAGCAGCCTACAAAACGGGGGAAGAGGCACAGATACGCAGTATTTT. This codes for CASSLQNGGRGTDTQYF.

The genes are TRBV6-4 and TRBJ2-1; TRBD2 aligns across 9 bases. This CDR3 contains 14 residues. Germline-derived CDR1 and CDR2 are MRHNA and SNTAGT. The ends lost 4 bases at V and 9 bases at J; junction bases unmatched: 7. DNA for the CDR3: TGTGCCAGCAGTGCTATAGCGGGAGCGGGTGAGCAGTTCTTC. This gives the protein CASSAIAGAGEQFF.

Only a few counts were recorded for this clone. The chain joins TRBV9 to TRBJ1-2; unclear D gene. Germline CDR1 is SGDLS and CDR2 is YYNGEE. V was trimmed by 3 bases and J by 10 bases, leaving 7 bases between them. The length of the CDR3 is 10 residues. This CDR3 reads CASSAGNYTF. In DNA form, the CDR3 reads TGTGCCAGCAGCGCGGGAAACTACACCTTC. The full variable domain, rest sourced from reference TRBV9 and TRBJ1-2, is DSGVTQTPKHLITATGQRVTLRCSPRSGDLSVYWYQQSLDQGLQFLIQYYNGEERAKGNILERFSAQQFPDLHSELNLSSLELGDSALYFCASSAGNYTFGSGTRLTVV.